This T cell receptor (beta chain) was profiled in a study of OX40 agonist ivuxolimab in advanced cancers. On the study more broadly: Across the patients, intravenous ivuxolimab was delivered every 2 weeks at 0.01 to 10 mg/kg.

As to this clone: Its antigen remains unknown.

Findings and limits, study-wide: Partly responding patients at 0.1-3.0 mg/kg showed some of the smallest clonal expansion.

V lost 6 bases and J lost 5; bases outside the gene matches: 13. CDR1 is SQVTM, CDR2 ANQGSEA, per germline. There are 15 residues in the CDR3. Using immunoSEQ multiplex PCR, the repertoire was profiled, and TCRdb retains in-frame clones only, with some absent. The profile shows tens of thousands of clones, about nine tenths of them singletons. Here the sequenced sample was CD4+ or CD8+ T cells sorted from blood, taken in a trial of the OX40 agonist ivuxolimab. The receptor was derived from an adult with an advanced solid tumor such as melanoma, head and neck, liver or kidney cancer. This rearrangement joins TRBV29-1 to TRBJ2-1; 7 positions match TRBD2. CDR3 in DNA: TGCAGCGTCGCCCGGCTTGGGACTACCGACAATGAGCAGTTCTTC. Residues: CSVARLGTTDNEQFF.